This section outlines one TCR beta chain sequence together with its context. The assay was immunoSEQ multiplex PCR, and TCRdb's table has in-frame clones only and misses some. Of over a million clones in the sample, approximately 96% were seen once. The data are from a study of shared clonotypes between healthy human individuals. Background on the study: The donors, a couple of women and three men, were aged 18 to 49.

V gave up 2 bases and J gave up 6 bases; unmatched junction bases: 3. Germline values: CDR1 KGHSH, CDR2 LQKENI. This CDR3 contains 13 residues. The V gene is TRBV18, the J gene TRBJ1-2, with 7 bases that match TRBD1. Input material: naive CD4+ T cells sorted from blood. Specified subset: CD45RA+ positively selected. This receptor was identified in a man younger than 40 in good health. CDR3 residues: CASSPMGTDGYTF. As DNA, the CDR3 is TGTGCCAGCTCACCAATGGGGACAGATGGCTACACCTTC.